These 23 T cell receptor beta chains originate from one sample sequenced in a study of T cells after yellow fever vaccination. One entry per CDR3 protein results from TCRdb running MiXCR on the 5' RACE reads. The sample records more than 95,000 distinct CDR3 sequences, about 7% being singletons. The source material was CD4+ T cells sorted from PBMCs, sampled 10 to 11 days after the first yellow fever vaccination. These receptors all stem from a man aged 18 to 30 who received the YFV17D yellow fever vaccine.

There are many counts of this clonotype. The chain has TRBV5-1 and TRBJ1-2; unclear D gene. The CDR3 runs to 12 residues. V was pared by 5 bases and J by 7 bases, with 12 bases between. The germline V gene encodes CDR1 SGHRS and CDR2 YFSETQ. The CDR3 sequence is CASSMVLGGYTF. The CDR3 DNA sequence: TGCGCCAGCAGTATGGTGCTCGGTGGCTACACCTTC.

This clonotype was counted many times. The V and J genes are TRBV5-6 and TRBJ1-2, with unresolved D. The V end was cut by 1 base, the J end by 4 bases, with 11 bases between. The V gene's germline CDR1 is SGHDT and CDR2 YYEEEE. The CDR3 extends over 14 amino acids. The CDR3: CASSLPLAGYGYTF. The CDR3 DNA reads as TGTGCCAGCAGCTTGCCCTTGGCGGGCTATGGCTACACCTTC.

This chain links TRBV5-5 with TRBJ2-5; D is tentatively TRBD1 or TRBD2 (5 bases each). V was cut by 9 bases and J by 3 bases, with 15 bases left in between. This CDR3 is 13 amino acids long. Germline loops: CDR1 SGHKS, CDR2 YYEKEE (reference sequence). CDR3 region: CAIGSGREETQYF. In DNA, the CDR3 is TGTGCCATCGGCTCAGGGCGGGAAGAGACCCAGTACTTC.

This clonotype was detected many times. The gene calls are TRBV12-3 or TRBV12-4 and TRBJ1-6; 9 nucleotides line up with TRBD1. The trim removed 6 bases at V and 9 bases at J, leaving 6 bases unmatched. The CDR3 sequence is 14 residues long. The CDR3 nucleotides are TGTGCCAGCAGAGCACAGGGGGCGCGTTCACCCCTCCACTTT. Translating gives CASRAQGARSPLHF.

This clonotype was found a few times. V and J are TRBV28 and TRBJ2-1; tentatively, D is TRBD2 (5 bases). This CDR3 has 15 amino acids. From germline, CDR1 is MDHEN and CDR2 SYDVKM. V lost 6 bases and J lost 5, with 17 bases in between. CDR3 DNA: TGTGCCAGCAGCCGGGCTGAGGGTTTCGACAATGAGCAGTTCTTC. Protein product: CASSRAEGFDNEQFF.

This clonotype was recorded many times. The chain links TRBV12-3 or TRBV12-4 to TRBJ1-4; D gene unclear. Trimming removed 6 bases from V and 12 bases from J, with 20 bases in between. The CDR3 has 14 residues. CDR3 in amino acids: CASSRSFAVRELFF. The CDR3 DNA sequence: TGTGCCAGCAGCCGAAGTTTCGCCGTTCGTGAACTGTTTTTT.

This clonotype was counted ten times or more. As DNA, the CDR3 is TGTGCCAGCAGTTACGGTGCGGGACAAAGCCGTGGTACGCAGTATTTT. Residues: CASSYGAGQSRGTQYF. The J gene is TRBJ2-3, the V gene TRBV6-5; TRBD1 or TRBD2 may be the D gene (6 bases each). Germline V lookup: CDR1 MNHEY, CDR2 SVGAGI. Between the trimmed V and J ends, which lost 2 bases and 8 bases, there was a span of 20 bases. This CDR3 contains 16 residues.

This clonotype was seen at least ten times. V is TRBV7-9 and J is TRBJ1-2; TRBD1 agrees at 7 bases. This CDR3 is built from 13 residues. The trim removed 4 bases at V and 4 bases at J, leaving 3 bases unmatched. Germline values: CDR1 SEHNR, CDR2 FQNEAQ (reference sequence). The CDR3 region is CASSSGTAYGYTF. CDR3 nucleotides: TGTGCCAGCAGCTCCGGGACAGCCTATGGCTACACCTTC.

This chain joins TRBV4-1 and TRBJ2-2, with 9 bases that match TRBD2. The CDR3 has 16 residues. J was trimmed by 5 bases and V by 1 base; bases with no gene match: 5. Germline values: CDR1 MGHRA, CDR2 YSYEKL. In DNA form, the CDR3 reads TGCGCCAGCAGCCAAGGTGGGACTAGCTCTACCGGGGAGCTGTTTTTT. This translates into CASSQGGTSSTGELFF.

The V and J genes are TRBV19 and TRBJ1-5; 7 bases map to TRBD1. Germline values: CDR1 LNHDA, CDR2 SQIVND (reference sequence). Losses at the gene ends were 5 bases for V and 6 bases for J; bases not matched to a gene: 7. The CDR3 length is 14 residues. Here the CDR3 DNA reads TGTGCCAGTAGTCCACGAAGACAGGGTCAGCCCCAGCATTTT. Translated: CASSPRRQGQPQHF.

The sample holds many counts of this clonotype. This rearrangement joins TRBV11-2 to TRBJ1-2; TRBD1 aligns across 9 bases. The CDR3 has 18 amino acids. The trim removed 1 base at V and 7 bases at J, leaving 16 bases unmatched. CDR1 SGHAT and CDR2 FQNNGV come from the germline V gene. The chain's CDR3 is CASSLVPGQGSAEGGYTF. In nucleotides, the CDR3 is TGTGCCAGCAGCTTAGTACCGGGACAGGGTTCAGCCGAGGGTGGCTACACCTTC.

This clonotype was seen more than once but under ten times. This chain uses TRBV4-1 with TRBJ2-1; 8 positions match TRBD1. Germline V lookup: CDR1 MGHRA, CDR2 YSYEKL. This CDR3 has 14 residues. With V trimmed by 6 bases and J by 9 bases, 10 bases remained unmatched. The CDR3 region has the DNA TGCGCCAGCAGTCGACCCGACAGGGGTGGTGAGCAGTTCTTC. This encodes CASSRPDRGGEQFF.

This clonotype has at least ten counts. The J gene is TRBJ2-6, the V gene TRBV10-3; TRBD1 aligns across 9 bases. Germline V gene data show CDR1 as ENHRY and CDR2 as SYGVKD. The trim removed 8 bases at V and 2 bases at J, leaving 7 bases unmatched. The CDR3 is 16 amino acids. CDR3 region: CAILGQGTTGANVLTF. The CDR3 bases are TGTGCCATCCTGGGACAGGGTACGACTGGGGCCAACGTCCTGACTTTC.

The rearrangement uses TRBV20-1 and TRBJ2-3; D tentatively fits TRBD1 or TRBD2 (5 bases each). This CDR3 is built from 15 residues. V was pared by 1 base and J by 4 bases, with 15 bases between. CDR1 and CDR2 from the germline V gene are DFQATT and SNEGSKA (reference sequence). The CDR3 DNA reads TGCAGTGCTAGAGCCGCACAGGAGGTTGCAGATACGCAGTATTTT. The encoded protein is CSARAAQEVADTQYF.

This clonotype was recorded many times. This CDR3 is CASSIDGDNYGYTF. The CDR3 coding sequence is TGTGCCAGTAGTATAGATGGGGATAACTATGGCTACACCTTC. This rearrangement joins TRBV19 to TRBJ1-2; no firm D call. Germline lookup yields CDR1 LNHDA and CDR2 SQIVND (reference sequence). Trimming took 0 bases from V and 1 from J, leaving 6 bases between them. The CDR3 sequence is 14 residues long. Filled out from reference TRBV19 and TRBJ1-2, the complete variable domain reads DGGITQSPKYLFRKEGQNVTLSCEQNLNHDAMYWYRQDPGQGLRLIYYSQIVNDFQKGDIAEGYSVSREKKESFPLTVTSAQKNPTAFYLCASSIDGDNYGYTFGSGTRLTVV.

This clonotype was counted at least ten times. The V and J genes are TRBV4-3 and TRBJ1-1; 8 positions agree with TRBD1. The germline gives CDR1 LGHNA, CDR2 YSLEER. V lost 3 bases to trimming and J lost 3 bases; unmatched junction nucleotides: 15. The CDR3 loop spans 18 amino acids. This CDR3 reads CASSHEFTQGARYTEAFF. The CDR3 DNA follows: TGCGCCAGCAGCCACGAGTTCACGCAGGGGGCGAGGTACACTGAAGCTTTCTTT.

The table lists this clonotype with a few counts. The gene calls are TRBV6-1 and TRBJ2-6; TRBD1 matches at 10 bases. The V gene end was trimmed by 7 bases and the J gene end by 2 bases; junction bases not matched to a gene: 8. Germline values: CDR1 MNHNS, CDR2 SASEGT. The CDR3 has 17 residues. The CDR3 region is CASTDATGGAGANVLTF. The CDR3 DNA reads as TGTGCCAGCACTGACGCGACAGGGGGCGCTGGGGCCAACGTCCTGACTTTC.

On this clonotype: A read error may account for a junction end that differs from germline. The J gene is TRBJ1-4, the V gene TRBV7-2; D is possibly TRBD1 (5 bases). CDR3 length: 14 residues. The germline gives CDR1 SGHTA, CDR2 FQGNSA. CDR3 coding DNA: TGTGCCAGCAGTCCGGGACGGACTAAAGAAAAACTGTTTTTT. Translating it yields CASSPGRTKEKLFF.

As to this clonotype: A much larger clone differs from this one at a single base, so this may be a read error. V gene TRBV20-1 combines with J gene TRBJ2-2; 7 nucleotides align to TRBD2. The CDR3 totals 16 residues. CDR1 and CDR2 (germline): DFQATT, SNEGSKA (reference sequence). The DNA of the CDR3 is TGCAGTGCTAGACCCCTAGCGGACCCCAACACCAGGGAGCTGTTTTTT. Translation gives CSARPLADPNTRELFF.

This clonotype was picked up many times. This sequence joins TRBV24-1 and TRBJ2-5; the match to TRBD2 covers 11 bases. The CDR3 is 16 amino acids. Germline V gene sequence: CDR1 KGHDR, CDR2 SFDVKD. V lost 0 bases, J lost 4 bases, and 3 bases stayed unmatched. The CDR3 bases are TGTGCCACCAGTGATTTGGGGACTAGCGGTAGAGAGACCCAGTACTTC. Protein sequence: CATSDLGTSGRETQYF.

This clonotype was detected many times. The chain couples TRBV21-1 to TRBJ2-4; TRBD1 is taken as the D call from the table, unchecked against the DNA. TRBV21-1 is annotated as a pseudogene. This CDR3 comprises 12 residues. The CDR3 nucleotides are TGTGCCCGCGGGGGGGGGGCAAACATTCAGTACTTC. Translated: CARGGGANIQYF.

The CDR3 loop is CASSFSGAGGITDTQYF. CDR3 DNA sequence: TGTGCCAGCAGTTTTTCGGGCGCCGGGGGAATCACAGATACGCAGTATTTT. The chain employs TRBV12-3 or TRBV12-4 and TRBJ2-3; weak D call: TRBD2 (6 bases). V gave up 3 bases and J gave up 2 bases, with 18 bases separating them. The CDR3 totals 17 residues.

This clonotype came up many times. The V and J genes are TRBV15 and TRBJ2-5; 7 positions agree with TRBD1. Germline trimming cut 5 bases from V and 5 bases from J; bases unmatched to any gene: 5. CDR3 length: 13 amino acids. Germline values: CDR1 LNHNV, CDR2 YYDKDF (reference sequence). The CDR3 loop is CATSLQGKETQYF. Written as DNA, the CDR3 is TGTGCCACCAGCTTACAGGGGAAGGAGACCCAGTACTTC.